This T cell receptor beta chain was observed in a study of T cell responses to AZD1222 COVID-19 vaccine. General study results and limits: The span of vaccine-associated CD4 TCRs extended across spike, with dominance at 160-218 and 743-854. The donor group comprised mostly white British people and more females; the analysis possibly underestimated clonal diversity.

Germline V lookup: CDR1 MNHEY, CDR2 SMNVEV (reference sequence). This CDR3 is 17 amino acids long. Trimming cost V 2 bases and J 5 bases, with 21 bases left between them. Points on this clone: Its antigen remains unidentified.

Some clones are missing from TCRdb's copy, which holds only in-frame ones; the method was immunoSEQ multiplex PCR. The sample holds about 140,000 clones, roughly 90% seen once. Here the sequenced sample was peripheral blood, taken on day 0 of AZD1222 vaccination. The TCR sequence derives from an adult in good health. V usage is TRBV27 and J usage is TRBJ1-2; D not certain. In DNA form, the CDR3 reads TGTGCCAGCAGTTTAAAACCCTACCGGGGTCTACCGTATGGCTACACCTTC. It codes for CASSLKPYRGLPYGYTF.